The 16 T cell receptor beta chains listed next were all sequenced from one sample in a study of blood T cell repertoires in COVID-19. Data came from immunoSEQ multiplex PCR; TCRdb stores just in-frame clones and leaves some out. The table shows 200,000 to 300,000 clones, with 86% occurring only once. What was sequenced was PBMCs or T cells enriched from blood (not recorded which). These receptors originate from a woman under 30 who had recovered from COVID-19.

This chain uses TRBV5-6 with TRBJ1-2; D possibly corresponds to TRBD1 (6 bases). Per the germline V gene, CDR1 is SGHDT and CDR2 is YYEEEE. Trimming pared 0 bases from V and 8 bases from J, leaving 11 bases between. The CDR3 sequence is 13 residues long. The chain's CDR3 is CASSLVQGVGYTF. The CDR3 nucleotides read TGTGCCAGCAGCTTGGTACAGGGAGTGGGCTACACCTTC.

The V and J genes are TRBV21-1 and TRBJ1-5; the table names TRBD1, a call not compared with the DNA. TRBV21-1 is annotated as a pseudogene. This CDR3 has 13 residues. CDR3 loop: CASREQGNQPQHF. As DNA, the CDR3 is TGTGCCAGCAGGGAACAGGGCAATCAGCCCCAGCATTTT.

This clone was observed once. V and J are TRBV15 and TRBJ2-5; the D is unclear. V lost 1 base and J lost 4, with 10 bases in between. The CDR3 is 14 residues long. Germline CDR1 LNHNV, CDR2 YYDKDF (reference sequence). The CDR3 DNA sequence: TGTGCCACCAGCAGAGTCAGGCAACGAGAGACCCAGTACTTC. Its translation is CATSRVRQRETQYF.

The table lists this clone with a count of one. The V gene is TRBV4-1, the J gene TRBJ2-7; no definite D call. Germline V gene lookup returns CDR1 MGHRA and CDR2 YSYEKL. The V end lost 0 bases, the J end lost 7 bases, and 10 bases lay between the germline ends. CDR3 size: 13 residues. The CDR3 bases are TGCGCCAGCAGCCAAGATATTCTAGTTGAGCAGTACTTC. This sequence encodes CASSQDILVEQYF.

This chain uses TRBV6-1 with TRBJ1-2, with 9 bases identical to TRBD1. CDR1 is MNHNS and CDR2 is SASEGT in the germline V gene. This CDR3 spans 15 amino acids. J was trimmed by 8 bases and V by 0 bases; bases with no gene match: 7. CDR3 nucleotide sequence: TGTGCCAGCAGTGAAGCCTTGGGACAGGGAGGAGGCTACACCTTC. This translates into CASSEALGQGGGYTF.

The chain employs TRBV10-3 and TRBJ1-1, with D unclear. The length of the CDR3 is 16 residues. CDR1 is ENHRY and CDR2 is SYGVKD in the germline V gene. The ends were cut back, 0 bases at V and 2 bases at J, with 13 bases in the middle. The CDR3 nucleotides are TGTGCCATCAGTGAGTCGACTGCCAGAGCTAACACTGAAGCTTTCTTT. This sequence encodes CAISESTARANTEAFF.

The genes are TRBV5-4 and TRBJ2-5; TRBD1 matches 9 bases. Germline V gene sequence: CDR1 SGHNT, CDR2 YYREEE (reference sequence). The CDR3 contains 15 residues. The trim removed 2 bases at V and 5 bases at J, leaving 7 bases unmatched. The CDR3 protein is CASSFPDRGAETQYF. The DNA of the CDR3 is TGTGCCAGCAGCTTTCCCGACAGGGGGGCGGAGACCCAGTACTTC.

The DNA of the CDR3 is TGTGCCAGCAGCGCACAGGGGGTCAACGAAAAACTGTTTTTT. As protein: CASSAQGVNEKLFF. The chain couples TRBV2 to TRBJ1-4, with 8 bases lining up with TRBD1. The CDR3 has 14 amino acids. V dropped 6 bases and J dropped 8; count of bases not matched to a gene: 8. CDR1 and CDR2 from the germline V gene are SNHLY and FYNNEI.

The genes are TRBV18 and TRBJ1-5, with a tentative D call TRBD1 (5 bases). V dropped 2 bases and J dropped 2 bases, with 10 bases sitting between them. The length of the CDR3 is 15 residues. Germline values: CDR1 KGHSH, CDR2 LQKENI. As DNA, the CDR3 is TGTGCCAGCTCACCATGGGGGGATCGCAATCAGCCCCAGCATTTT. Translated, it gives CASSPWGDRNQPQHF.

This clone appeared a single time. The chain combines TRBV2 with TRBJ2-2; weak D call: TRBD2 (5 bases). The CDR3 spans 15 residues. Trimming shortened V by 4 bases and J by 0 bases, and 9 bases separated the two germline ends. CDR1 SNHLY and CDR2 FYNNEI come from the germline V gene. CDR3: CASSVDSANTGELFF. The CDR3 DNA sequence: TGTGCCAGCAGTGTGGATAGCGCGAACACCGGGGAGCTGTTTTTT.

The chain joins TRBV30 to TRBJ1-1; D unclear. The V end was cut by 7 bases, the J end by 1 base, with 10 bases between. CDR3 size: 12 residues. Germline loops: CDR1 GTSNPN, CDR2 SVGIG (reference sequence). CDR3 coding DNA: TGTGCCTCCGGAGCGTGGAACACTGAAGCTTTCTTT. Protein product: CASGAWNTEAFF.

The chain carries TRBV19 and TRBJ2-7; maybe TRBD1 (6 bases). This CDR3 contains 14 residues. CDR1 is LNHDA and CDR2 is SQIVND in the germline V gene (reference sequence). Trimming left V 1 base short and J 1 base short, with 8 bases between. The CDR3 nucleotides are TGTGCCAGTAGTATAGGGACAGCATCCTACGAGCAGTACTTC. Translated: CASSIGTASYEQYF.

The chain is built from TRBV11-3 and TRBJ2-5; the match to TRBD2 covers 8 bases. Germline V CDR1 and CDR2: SGHNT, YENEEA. V was clipped by 0 bases and J by 4 bases; unmatched bases: 7. This CDR3 spans 16 amino acids. CDR3 in DNA: TGTGCCAGCAGCTTAGATCTCCGGGGGGGCGTAGAGACCCAGTACTTC. Protein: CASSLDLRGGVETQYF.

The V and J genes are TRBV7-9 and TRBJ2-3, with D unresolved. Germline assignment: CDR1 SEHNR and CDR2 FQNEAQ (reference sequence). CDR3 length equals 11 residues. Trimming took off 4 bases at V and 3 bases at J, with 2 bases between the two ends. The DNA of the CDR3 is TGTGCCAGCAGCTCTACAGATACGCAGTATTTT. This encodes CASSSTDTQYF.

Here the CDR3 reads CASSALAGAYYNEQFF. DNA of the CDR3: TGTGCCAGCAGTGCCTTAGCGGGAGCGTACTACAATGAGCAGTTCTTC. V gene TRBV28 combines with J gene TRBJ2-1; TRBD2 matches at 9 bases. Per germline, CDR1 MDHEN and CDR2 SYDVKM. The junction had 8 bases not matched to a gene; V was cut back by 5 bases and J by 3 bases. This CDR3 region has 16 residues.

The gene calls are TRBV5-1 and TRBJ2-1; 8 nucleotides agree with TRBD2. This CDR3 comprises 13 residues. V trimming: 4 bases; J trimming: 8 bases; junction bases outside the gene matches: 5. Per the germline V gene, CDR1 is SGHRS and CDR2 is YFSETQ. The CDR3 region has the DNA TGCGCCAGCAGCAGTAGCGGGAACTATGAGCAGTTCTTC. It encodes CASSSSGNYEQFF.